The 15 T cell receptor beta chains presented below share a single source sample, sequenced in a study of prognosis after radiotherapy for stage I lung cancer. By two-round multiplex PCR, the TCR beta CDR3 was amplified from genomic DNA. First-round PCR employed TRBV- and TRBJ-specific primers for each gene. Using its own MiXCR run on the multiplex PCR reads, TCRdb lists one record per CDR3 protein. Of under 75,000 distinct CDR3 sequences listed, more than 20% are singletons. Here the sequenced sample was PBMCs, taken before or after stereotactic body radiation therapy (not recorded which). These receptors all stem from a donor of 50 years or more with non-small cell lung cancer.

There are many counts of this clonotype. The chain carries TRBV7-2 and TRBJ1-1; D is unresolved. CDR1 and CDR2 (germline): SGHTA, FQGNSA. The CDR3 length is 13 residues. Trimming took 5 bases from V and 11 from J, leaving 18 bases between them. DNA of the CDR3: TGTGCCAGCAGCCCGTACGTTGGGGAGGACGCTTTCTTT. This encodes CASSPYVGEDAFF.

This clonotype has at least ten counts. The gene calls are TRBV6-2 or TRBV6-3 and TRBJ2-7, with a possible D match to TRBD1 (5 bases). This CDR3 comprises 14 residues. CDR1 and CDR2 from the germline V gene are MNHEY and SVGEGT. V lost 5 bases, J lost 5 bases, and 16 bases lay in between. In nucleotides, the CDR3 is TGTGCCAGCAGTCTCGCGGACAATCGCGACGAGCAGTACTTC. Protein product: CASSLADNRDEQYF.

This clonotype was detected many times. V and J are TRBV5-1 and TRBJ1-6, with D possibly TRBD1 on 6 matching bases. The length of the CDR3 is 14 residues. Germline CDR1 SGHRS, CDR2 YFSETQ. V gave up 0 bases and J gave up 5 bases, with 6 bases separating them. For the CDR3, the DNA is TGCGCCAGCAGCTTGGAGGGGGATAATTCACCCCTCCACTTT. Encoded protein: CASSLEGDNSPLHF.

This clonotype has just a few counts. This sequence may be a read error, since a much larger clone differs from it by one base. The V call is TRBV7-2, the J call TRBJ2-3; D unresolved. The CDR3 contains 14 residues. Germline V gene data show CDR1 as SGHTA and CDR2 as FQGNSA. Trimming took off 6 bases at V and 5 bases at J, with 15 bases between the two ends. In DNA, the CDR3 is TGTGCCAGCAGTAATTACCGGGCCAGAGATACGCAGTATTTT. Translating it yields CASSNYRARDTQYF.

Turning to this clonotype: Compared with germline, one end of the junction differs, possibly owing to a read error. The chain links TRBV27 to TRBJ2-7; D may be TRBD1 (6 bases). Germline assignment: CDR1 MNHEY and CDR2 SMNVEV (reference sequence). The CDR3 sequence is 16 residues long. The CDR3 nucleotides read TGTGCCAGCAGTTCCCCCGATCCACAGGGTTCCTACGAGCATTACTTC. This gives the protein CASSSPDPQGSYEHYF.

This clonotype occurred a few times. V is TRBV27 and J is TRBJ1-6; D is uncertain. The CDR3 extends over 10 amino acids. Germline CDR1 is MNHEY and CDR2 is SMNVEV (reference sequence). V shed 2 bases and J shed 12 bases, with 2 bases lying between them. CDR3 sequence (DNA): TGTGCCAGCAGTTTAGGACCCCTCCACTTT. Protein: CASSLGPLHF.

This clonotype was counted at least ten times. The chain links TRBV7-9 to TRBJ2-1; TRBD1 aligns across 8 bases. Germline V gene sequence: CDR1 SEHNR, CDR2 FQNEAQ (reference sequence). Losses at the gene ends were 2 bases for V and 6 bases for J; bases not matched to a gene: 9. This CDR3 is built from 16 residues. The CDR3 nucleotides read TGTGCCAGCAGCTTAATCTCCGGACAGGGTTCCAATGAGCAGTTCTTC. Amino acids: CASSLISGQGSNEQFF.

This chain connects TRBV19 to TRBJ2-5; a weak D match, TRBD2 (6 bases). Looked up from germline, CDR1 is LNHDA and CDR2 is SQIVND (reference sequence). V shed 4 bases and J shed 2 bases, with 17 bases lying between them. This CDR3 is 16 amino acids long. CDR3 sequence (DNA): TGTGCCAGTAGTAGAGTACGTACTGGAGGGCAAGAGACCCAGTACTTC. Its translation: CASSRVRTGGQETQYF. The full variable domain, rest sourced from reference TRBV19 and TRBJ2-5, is DGGITQSPKYLFRKEGQNVTLSCEQNLNHDAMYWYRQDPGQGLRLIYYSQIVNDFQKGDIAEGYSVSREKKESFPLTVTSAQKNPTAFYLCASSRVRTGGQETQYFGPGTRLLVL.

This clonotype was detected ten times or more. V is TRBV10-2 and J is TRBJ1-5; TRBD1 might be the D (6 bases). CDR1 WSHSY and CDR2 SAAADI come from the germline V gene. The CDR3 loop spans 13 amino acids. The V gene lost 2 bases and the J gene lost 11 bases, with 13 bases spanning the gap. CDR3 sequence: CASSEGRGGTQHF. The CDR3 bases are TGCGCCAGCAGTGAGGGGAGGGGGGGGACCCAGCATTTT.

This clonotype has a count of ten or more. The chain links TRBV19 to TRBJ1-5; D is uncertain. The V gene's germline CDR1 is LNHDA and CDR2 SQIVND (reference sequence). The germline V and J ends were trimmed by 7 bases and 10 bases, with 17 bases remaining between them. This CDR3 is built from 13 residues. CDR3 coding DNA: TGTGCCAGTACCCCCGCTGGCGGACCTCCCCAGCATTTT. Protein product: CASTPAGGPPQHF.

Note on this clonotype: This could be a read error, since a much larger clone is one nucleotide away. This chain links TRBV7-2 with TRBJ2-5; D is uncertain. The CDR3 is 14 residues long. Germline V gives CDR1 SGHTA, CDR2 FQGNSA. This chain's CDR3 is CASSSGRKQETKYF. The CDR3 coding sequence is TGTGCCAGCAGCTCAGGACGAAAACAAGAGACCAAGTACTTC.

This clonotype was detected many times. CDR3 in DNA: TGTGCCAGCAGCCAAGGGACCGGTAATTCACCCCTCCACTTT. It translates to CASSQGTGNSPLHF. The rearrangement joins TRBV5-6 to TRBJ1-6; tentatively, D is TRBD1 (5 bases). V shed 4 bases and J shed 6 bases, with 11 bases lying between them. The CDR3 loop spans 14 amino acids. Germline V CDR1 and CDR2: SGHDT, YYEEEE.

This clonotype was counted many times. CDR3 protein: CSASEADTQYF. CDR3 in DNA: TGCAGTGCTTCCGAAGCAGATACGCAGTATTTT. This sequence joins TRBV20-1 and TRBJ2-3; no firm D call. V lost 5 bases and J 4 bases, leaving 7 bases between the germline ends. Germline V gene lookup returns CDR1 DFQATT and CDR2 SNEGSKA (reference sequence). There are 11 residues in the CDR3.

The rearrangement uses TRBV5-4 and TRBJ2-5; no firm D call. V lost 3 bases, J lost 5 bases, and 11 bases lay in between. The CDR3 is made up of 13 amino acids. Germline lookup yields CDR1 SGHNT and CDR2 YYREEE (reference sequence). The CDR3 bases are TGTGCCAGCAGCTGGGCCTCCGAGGAGACCCAGTACTTC. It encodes CASSWASEETQYF.

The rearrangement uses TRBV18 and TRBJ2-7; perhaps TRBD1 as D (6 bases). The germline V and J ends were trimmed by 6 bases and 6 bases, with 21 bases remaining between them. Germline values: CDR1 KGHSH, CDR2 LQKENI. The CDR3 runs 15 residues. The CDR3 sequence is CASSPTGPPPSEQYF. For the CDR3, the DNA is TGTGCCAGCTCGCCCACAGGGCCTCCTCCCAGCGAGCAGTACTTC.